These 3 T cell receptor beta chains came from one sample sequenced in a study of early T cells in non-severe SARS-CoV-2 infection. TCRdb itself ran the 5' RACE reads through MiXCR, one entry per CDR3 protein. The profile covers approximately 33,000 distinct CDR3 sequences, with just under 4% appearing a single time and 9% to 10% taken by the ten largest. Sample: whole blood. These receptors originate from an adult who was a healthcare worker with PCR-confirmed SARS-CoV-2 infection or an uninfected control (not recorded which).

Ten or more counts support this clonotype. This chain links TRBV6-5 with TRBJ2-7; 9 bases line up with TRBD2. From germline, CDR1 is MNHEY and CDR2 SVGAGI. The V and J ends lost 6 bases and 0 bases, in that order; junction bases with no gene match: 12. CDR3 length: 17 residues. The CDR3 sequence is CASRKWAFSGSSYEQYV. The CDR3 DNA sequence: TGTGCCAGCAGAAAGTGGGCCTTTAGCGGGAGCTCCTACGAGCAGTACGTC.

This clonotype was observed many times. V is TRBV5-1 and J is TRBJ1-5, with D uncertain. The V and J ends lost 4 bases and 4 bases respectively, with 9 bases between them. Per germline, CDR1 SGHRS and CDR2 YFSETQ. This CDR3 contains 13 residues. The CDR3 coding sequence is TGCGCCAGCAGCCTCGAACCAAATCAGCCCCAGCATTTT. This translates into CASSLEPNQPQHF.

This clonotype was detected ten times or more. The rearrangement uses TRBV6-5 and TRBJ2-3, with 15 positions matching TRBD2. V was pared by 6 bases and J by 1 base, with 8 bases of the junction left unmatched. CDR3 length: 18 residues. Germline V gene lookup returns CDR1 MNHEY and CDR2 SVGAGI. The CDR3 here is CASSAGLAGGPGTDTQYF. The CDR3 nucleotides are TGTGCCAGCAGCGCCGGACTAGCGGGAGGGCCGGGCACAGATACGCAGTATTTT.